This TCR beta chain was retrieved from a study of CD8 T cells in Susac syndrome. The RNA, about 0.45 to 1 ug, was put through reverse transcription using random hexamers. MiXCR was run by TCRdb on the immunoSEQ multiplex PCR reads, yielding one entry per CDR3 protein. The table has some 120,000 distinct CDR3 sequences, around nine tenths seen once. This CDR3 has 14 amino acids. Trimming removed 8 bases at V and 4 bases at J, with 17 bases between. The germline V gene has CDR1 MNHEY and CDR2 SMNVEV (reference sequence). This TCR was sampled from a human donor with multiple sclerosis. Specimen: CD8+ T cells from PBMCs. The rearrangement uses TRBV27 and TRBJ1-2; D is perhaps TRBD1 (6 bases). CDR3 bases: TGTGCCAGCGGAAGAGGACAGCCCTTCTATGGCTACACCTTC. Amino acids: CASGRGQPFYGYTF.